This is a list of T cell receptor beta chains from one sample in a study of vaccination and CD4 T cells after COVID-19. One entry per CDR3 protein results from TCRdb running MiXCR on the PCR reads. Of approximately 12,000 distinct CDR3 sequences listed, around 80% are singletons. Their antigens are not known. Sequencing was performed on CD4+ T cells from blood, cultured in vitro. The receptors derive from a human donor who had recovered from COVID-19. Both conserved end residues are part of each CDR3. The order of the fields is V gene, CDR3 protein.

V: TRBV28; CDR3: CASSRGGLSSNQPQHF
V: TRBV6-2/TRBV6-3; CDR3: CASSYQGFNQPQHF
V: TRBV7-9; CDR3: CASSPDRSSYEQYF
V: TRBV20-1; CDR3: CSAPRDRGFVYTEAFF
V: TRBV30; CDR3: CAWSVRQGPNQPQHF
V: TRBV6-1; CDR3: CASNLDGSNQPQHF
V: TRBV6-1; CDR3: CASTIKNTEAFF
V: TRBV6-1; CDR3: CASSKLRDGTMGYTF
V: TRBV12-3/TRBV12-4; CDR3: CASSFGTGLPSNQPQHF
V: TRBV7-2; CDR3: CASSGDLETQYF
V: TRBV20-1; CDR3: CSASTGGGKSNQPQHF
V: TRBV6-2/TRBV6-3; CDR3: CASSLIPTRQGSYGYTF
V: TRBV19; CDR3: CASTGSDPGNTIYF
V: TRBV5-1; CDR3: CASSLSERSSYNSPLHF
V: TRBV20-1; CDR3: CSARDPNRGNTEAFF
V: TRBV30; CDR3: CAWSPRDFAAGNQPQHF
V: TRBV19; CDR3: CASLLTEGNYGYTF
V: TRBV6-2/TRBV6-3; CDR3: CASSDVWGNTEAFF
V: TRBV19; CDR3: CASSPRGLPTDTQYF
V: TRBV20-1; CDR3: CSASGFMNYGYTF
V: TRBV15; CDR3: CATSTGMEYQPQHF
V: TRBV2; CDR3: CASSPLAIANSPLHF